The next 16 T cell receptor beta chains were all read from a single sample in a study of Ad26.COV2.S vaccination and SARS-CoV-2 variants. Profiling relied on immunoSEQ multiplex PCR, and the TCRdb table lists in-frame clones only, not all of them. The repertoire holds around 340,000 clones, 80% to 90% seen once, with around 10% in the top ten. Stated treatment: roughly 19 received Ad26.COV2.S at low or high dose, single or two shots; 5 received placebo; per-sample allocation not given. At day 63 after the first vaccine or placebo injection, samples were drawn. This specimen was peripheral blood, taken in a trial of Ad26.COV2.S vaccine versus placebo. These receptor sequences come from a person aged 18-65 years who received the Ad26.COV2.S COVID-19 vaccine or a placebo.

Here the CDR3 reads CASSIVWDRVSAAFF. The CDR3 nucleotides read TGTGCCAGTAGTATAGTCTGGGACAGGGTATCTGCAGCTTTCTTT. This sequence joins TRBV19 and TRBJ1-1, with 9 bases that match TRBD1. Trimming took 1 base from V and 10 from J; bases not matched to a gene: 10. There are 15 residues in the CDR3. CDR1 is LNHDA and CDR2 is SQIVND in the germline V gene (reference sequence).

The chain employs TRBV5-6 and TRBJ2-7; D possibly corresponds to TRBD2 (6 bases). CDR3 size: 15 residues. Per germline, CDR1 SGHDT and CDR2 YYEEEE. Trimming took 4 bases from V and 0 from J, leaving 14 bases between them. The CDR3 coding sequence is TGTGCCAGCAGCATTCTAGCGACAGTCTCCTACGAGCAGTACTTC. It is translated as CASSILATVSYEQYF.

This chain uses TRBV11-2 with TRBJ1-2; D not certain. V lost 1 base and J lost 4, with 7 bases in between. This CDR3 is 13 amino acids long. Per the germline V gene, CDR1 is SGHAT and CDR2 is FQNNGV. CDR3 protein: CASSLGPSYGYTF. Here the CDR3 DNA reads TGTGCCAGCAGCTTAGGCCCGAGCTATGGCTACACCTTC.

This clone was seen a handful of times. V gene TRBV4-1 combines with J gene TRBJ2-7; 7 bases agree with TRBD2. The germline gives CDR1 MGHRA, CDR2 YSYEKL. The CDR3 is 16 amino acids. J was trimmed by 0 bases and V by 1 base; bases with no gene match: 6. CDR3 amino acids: CASSQGGGGSSYEQYF. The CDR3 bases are TGCGCCAGCAGCCAAGGGGGCGGGGGAAGCTCCTACGAGCAGTACTTC.

This CDR3 is CASRRNRDRTPLGANVLTF. CDR3 bases: TGCGCCAGCAGACGTAACCGGGACAGGACTCCGCTTGGGGCCAACGTCCTGACTTTC. This rearrangement joins TRBV23-1 to TRBJ2-6, with 8 nucleotides matching TRBD1. TRBV23-1 is designated an ORF whose function remains uncertain. V lost 6 bases, J lost 3 bases, and 16 bases stayed unmatched. This CDR3 has 19 amino acids.

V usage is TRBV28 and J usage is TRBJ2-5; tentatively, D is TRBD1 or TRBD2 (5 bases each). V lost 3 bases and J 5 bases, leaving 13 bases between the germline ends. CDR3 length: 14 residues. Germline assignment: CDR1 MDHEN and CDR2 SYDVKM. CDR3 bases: TGTGCCAGCAGTTTTTACCAGGGAGTGGAGACCCAGTACTTC. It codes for CASSFYQGVETQYF. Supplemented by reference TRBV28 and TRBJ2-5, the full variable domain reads DVKVTQSSRYLVKRTGEKVFLECVQDMDHENMFWYRQDPGLGLRLIYFSYDVKMKEKGDIPEGYSVSREKKERFSLILESASTNQTSMYLCASSFYQGVETQYFGPGTRLLVL.

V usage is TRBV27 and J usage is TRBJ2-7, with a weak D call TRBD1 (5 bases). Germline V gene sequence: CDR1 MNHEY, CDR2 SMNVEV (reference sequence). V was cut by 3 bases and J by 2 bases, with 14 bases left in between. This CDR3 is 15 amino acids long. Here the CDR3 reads CASSFLVGQTYEQYF. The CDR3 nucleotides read TGTGCCAGCAGTTTTCTCGTGGGGCAGACCTACGAGCAGTACTTC.

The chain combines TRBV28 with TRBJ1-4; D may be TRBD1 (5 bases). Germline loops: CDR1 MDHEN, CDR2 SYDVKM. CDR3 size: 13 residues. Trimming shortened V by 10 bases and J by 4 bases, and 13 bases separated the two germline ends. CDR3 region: CATRTRLNEKLFF. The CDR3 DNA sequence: TGTGCCACTCGGACAAGGCTTAATGAAAAACTGTTTTTT.

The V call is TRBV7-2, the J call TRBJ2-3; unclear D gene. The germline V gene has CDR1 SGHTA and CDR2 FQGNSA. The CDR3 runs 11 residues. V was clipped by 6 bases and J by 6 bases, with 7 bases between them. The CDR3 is CASRRLDTQYF. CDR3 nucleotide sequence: TGTGCCAGCAGAAGGCTGGATACGCAGTATTTT. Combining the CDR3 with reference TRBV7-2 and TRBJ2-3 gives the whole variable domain GAGVSQSPSNKVTEKGKDVELRCDPISGHTALYWYRQSLGQGLEFLIYFQGNSAPDKSGLPSDRFSAERTGGSVSTLTIQRTQQEDSAVYLCASRRLDTQYFGPGTRLTVL.

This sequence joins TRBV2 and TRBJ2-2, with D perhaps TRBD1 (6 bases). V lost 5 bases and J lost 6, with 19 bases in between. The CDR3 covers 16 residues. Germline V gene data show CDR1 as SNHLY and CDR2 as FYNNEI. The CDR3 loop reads CASSQQGINNAGELFF. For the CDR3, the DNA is TGTGCCAGCAGTCAACAGGGTATCAATAACGCCGGGGAGCTGTTTTTT. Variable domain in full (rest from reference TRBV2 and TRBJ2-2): EPEVTQTPSHQVTQMGQEVILRCVPISNHLYFYWYRQILGQKVEFLVSFYNNEISEKSEIFDDQFSVERPDGSNFTLKIRSTKLEDSAMYFCASSQQGINNAGELFFGEGSRLTVL.

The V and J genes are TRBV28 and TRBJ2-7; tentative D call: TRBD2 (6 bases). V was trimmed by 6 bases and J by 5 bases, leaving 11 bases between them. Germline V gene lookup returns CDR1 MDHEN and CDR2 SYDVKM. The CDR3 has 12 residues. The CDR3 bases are TGTGCCAGCAGCGCGGGACGGAACGAGCAGTACTTC. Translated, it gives CASSAGRNEQYF.

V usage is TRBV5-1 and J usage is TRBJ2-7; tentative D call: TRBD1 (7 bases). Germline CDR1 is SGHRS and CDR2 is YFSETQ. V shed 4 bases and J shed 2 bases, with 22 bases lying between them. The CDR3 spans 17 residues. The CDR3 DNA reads TGCGCCAGCAGCCCATCAATCAGGGGGAGGTCCGCCTACGAGCAGTACTTC. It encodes CASSPSIRGRSAYEQYF.

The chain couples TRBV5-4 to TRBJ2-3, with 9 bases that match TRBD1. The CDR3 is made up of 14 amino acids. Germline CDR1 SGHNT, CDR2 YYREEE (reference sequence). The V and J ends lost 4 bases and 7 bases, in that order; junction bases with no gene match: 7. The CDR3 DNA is TGTGCCAGCAGCCATGACAGGGGGGGGAATACGCAGTATTTT. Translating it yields CASSHDRGGNTQYF.

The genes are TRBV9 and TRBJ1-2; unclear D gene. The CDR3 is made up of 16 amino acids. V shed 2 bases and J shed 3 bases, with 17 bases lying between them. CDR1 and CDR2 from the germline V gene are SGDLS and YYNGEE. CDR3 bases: TGTGCCAGCAGCGTGTCCAATACTGGGTTAGACTATGGCTACACCTTC. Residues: CASSVSNTGLDYGYTF.

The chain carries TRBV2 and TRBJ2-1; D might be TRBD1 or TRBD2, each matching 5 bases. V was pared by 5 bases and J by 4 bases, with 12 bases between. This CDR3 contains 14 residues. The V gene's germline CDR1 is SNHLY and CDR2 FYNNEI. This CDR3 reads CASSPGPPYNEQFF. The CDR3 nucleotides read TGTGCCAGCAGTCCGGGACCTCCGTACAATGAGCAGTTCTTC.

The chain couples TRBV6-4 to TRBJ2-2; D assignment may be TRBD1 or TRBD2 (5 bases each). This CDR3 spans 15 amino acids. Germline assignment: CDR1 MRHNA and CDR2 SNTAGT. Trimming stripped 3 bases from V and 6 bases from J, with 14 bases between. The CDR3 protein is CASSEQVGPAGELFF. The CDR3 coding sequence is TGTGCCAGCAGTGAACAGGTGGGACCGGCCGGGGAGCTGTTTTTT.